The 26 T cell receptor beta chains below were found in one sample sequenced in a study of OX40 agonist ivuxolimab in advanced cancers. TCRdb keeps only in-frame clones here, not all; method: immunoSEQ multiplex PCR. This table has about 90,000 clones, approximately 91% appearing once. The starting material was CD4+ or CD8+ T cells sorted from blood, obtained in a trial of the OX40 agonist ivuxolimab. The source is an adult with an advanced solid tumor such as melanoma, head and neck, liver or kidney cancer.

The table lists this clone with a count of one. The genes are TRBV7-3 and TRBJ2-5, with a tentative D call TRBD2 (5 bases). The V gene's germline CDR1 is SGHTA and CDR2 FQGTGA. V lost 4 bases and J lost 5, with 14 bases in between. The CDR3 has 14 residues. The CDR3: CASSYSSRKETQYF. CDR3 bases: TGTGCCAGCAGCTACTCTAGCCGGAAGGAGACCCAGTACTTC.

The chain couples TRBV5-1 to TRBJ2-7; 12 bases map to TRBD2. The V gene end was trimmed by 0 bases and the J gene end by 7 bases; junction bases not matched to a gene: 8. The CDR3 consists of 16 residues. Germline CDR1 reads SGHRS; CDR2 reads YFSETQ. CDR3 coding DNA: TGCGCCAGCAGCTTGGGCGGACTAGCGGGACCGCGAGAGCAGTACTTC. This gives the protein CASSLGGLAGPREQYF. The full variable domain, its missing parts supplied by reference TRBV5-1 and TRBJ2-7, is KAGVTQTPRYLIKTRGQQVTLSCSPISGHRSVSWYQQTPGQGLQFLFEYFSETQRNKGNFPGRFSGRQFSNSRSEMNVSTLELGDSALYLCASSLGGLAGPREQYFGPGTRLTVT.

V and J are TRBV10-2 and TRBJ2-7; D gene ambiguous. Trimming took off 0 bases at V and 0 bases at J, with 6 bases between the two ends. In germline, CDR1 is WSHSY, CDR2 SAAADI. The CDR3 loop spans 14 amino acids. The CDR3 DNA reads TGCGCCAGCAGTGAGTCCCTTGACTCCTACGAGCAGTACTTC. It codes for CASSESLDSYEQYF.

The rearrangement uses TRBV7-2 and TRBJ2-5, with D unresolved. The CDR3 has 11 amino acids. CDR1 is SGHTA and CDR2 is FQGNSA in the germline V gene. Deletions cut 5 bases from V and 5 bases from J, with 6 bases between. This chain's CDR3 is CASSRVETQYF. The CDR3 DNA is TGTGCCAGCAGCCGGGTGGAGACCCAGTACTTC. Full variable domain (remainder filled in from reference TRBV7-2 and TRBJ2-5): GAGVSQSPSNKVTEKGKDVELRCDPISGHTALYWYRQSLGQGLEFLIYFQGNSAPDKSGLPSDRFSAERTGGSVSTLTIQRTQQEDSAVYLCASSRVETQYFGPGTRLLVL.

The J gene is TRBJ1-1, the V gene TRBV21-1; the table calls TRBD1, which could not be checked here. TRBV21-1 is classified as a pseudogene. This CDR3 region has 15 residues. CDR3 bases: TGTGCCAGCATCCTCTATGGACAGGGGAACACTGAAGCTTTCTTT. This codes for CASILYGQGNTEAFF.

V and J are TRBV5-1 and TRBJ1-1, with 8 positions matching TRBD1. CDR3 size: 17 residues. V gave up 3 bases and J gave up 0 bases; unmatched junction bases: 10. Looked up from germline, CDR1 is SGHRS and CDR2 is YFSETQ. The CDR3 bases are TGCGCCAGCAGCTCAGGACAGGGTCGGGGTTTGAACACTGAAGCTTTCTTT. Its protein product is CASSSGQGRGLNTEAFF.

The chain has TRBV14 and TRBJ2-5; TRBD2 agrees at 11 bases. With 3 bases clipped from V and 5 bases from J, the junction kept 5 bases outside the gene matches. Germline CDR1 reads SGHDN; CDR2 reads FVKESK. The CDR3 is 15 residues long. The CDR3 sequence: CASSHRLAGQETQYF. DNA for the CDR3: TGTGCCAGCAGCCACCGACTAGCGGGACAGGAGACCCAGTACTTC.

The V call is TRBV10-3, the J call TRBJ2-1, with a weak D call TRBD2 (6 bases). Per the germline V gene, CDR1 is ENHRY and CDR2 is SYGVKD. Trimming pared 8 bases from V and 0 bases from J, leaving 11 bases between. The CDR3 is 14 residues long. The CDR3 DNA reads as TGTGCCATCGGGTTCGGGGGCTCCTACAATGAGCAGTTCTTC. This encodes CAIGFGGSYNEQFF.

The DNA for the CDR3 is TGTGCCAGCAGTGAATCGGTAGCGTTTGTCGATGAGCAGTTCTTC. Protein: CASSESVAFVDEQFF. This chain joins TRBV25-1 and TRBJ2-1; a possible D gene is TRBD2 (5 bases). V shed 1 base and J shed 8 bases, with 15 bases lying between them. Germline V gene sequence: CDR1 MGHDK, CDR2 SYGVNS. The CDR3 has 15 residues.

The chain has TRBV6-6 and TRBJ2-5; unclear D gene. Trimming cost V 6 bases and J 9 bases, with 11 bases left between them. The germline gives CDR1 MNHNY, CDR2 SVGAGI (reference sequence). This CDR3 is 11 amino acids long. Here the CDR3 DNA reads TGTGCCAGCAGCCCGAAGTCGGCCCAGTACTTC. Its protein is CASSPKSAQYF.

V is TRBV28 and J is TRBJ1-6; D gene unclear. Germline V gene sequence: CDR1 MDHEN, CDR2 SYDVKM. Trimming pared 10 bases from V and 9 bases from J, leaving 4 bases between. There are 9 residues in the CDR3. CDR3 DNA sequence: TGTGCCACTCCTTCACCCCTCCACTTT. Its translation: CATPSPLHF.

The rearrangement links TRBV7-2 to TRBJ1-1, with a possible D match to TRBD1 (6 bases). Germline V gene lookup returns CDR1 SGHTA and CDR2 FQGNSA. V lost 5 bases and J lost 5, with 15 bases in between. The CDR3 spans 14 residues. The CDR3 spells CASSVGQFRTEAFF. The CDR3 nucleotides are TGTGCCAGCAGCGTAGGACAGTTTCGGACTGAAGCTTTCTTT.

The chain links TRBV4-3 to TRBJ2-5; D call uncertain. V was clipped by 0 bases and J by 5 bases, with 10 bases between them. Germline values: CDR1 LGHNA, CDR2 YSLEER. The CDR3 contains 14 residues. The CDR3 region has the DNA TGCGCCAGCAGCCAAGATTGGGGTCGGGAGACCCAGTACTTC. Its protein is CASSQDWGRETQYF.

The chain has TRBV21-1 and TRBJ2-3. TRBV21-1 is a pseudogene locus. There are 17 residues in the CDR3. The CDR3 DNA sequence: TGTGCCAGCAGCAAAAGGAAAGGCCCTCGTAGCACAGATACGCAGTATTTT. This gives the protein CASSKRKGPRSTDTQYF.

The CDR3 coding sequence is TGTGCCAGTAGTATCAGGAGGAGCTCCTACGAGCAGTACTTC. It codes for CASSIRRSSYEQYF. This chain connects TRBV19 to TRBJ2-7; D is possibly TRBD2 (5 bases). CDR3 length equals 14 residues. Germline CDR1 reads LNHDA; CDR2 reads SQIVND (reference sequence). With 3 bases removed from V and 0 bases from J, the gap between germline ends came to 9 bases.

The chain is built from TRBV28 and TRBJ1-1; D gene uncertain. V was cut by 2 bases and J by 0 bases, with 7 bases left in between. Germline CDR1 reads MDHEN; CDR2 reads SYDVKM. The CDR3 contains 14 residues. The CDR3 loop is CASSLVALNTEAFF. The CDR3 coding sequence is TGTGCCAGCAGTTTAGTCGCGTTGAACACTGAAGCTTTCTTT.

This sequence joins TRBV6-5 and TRBJ2-1; tentative D call: TRBD2 (6 bases). The CDR3 contains 16 residues. Trimming took off 0 bases at V and 5 bases at J, with 14 bases between the two ends. The germline V gene has CDR1 MNHEY and CDR2 SVGAGI. This CDR3 reads CASSYSWTNRNNEQFF. The CDR3 DNA sequence: TGTGCCAGCAGTTACTCGTGGACTAACCGGAACAATGAGCAGTTCTTC.

The V and J genes are TRBV19 and TRBJ2-7; D perhaps matches TRBD2 (5 bases). CDR1 is LNHDA, CDR2 SQIVND, per germline (reference sequence). The CDR3 loop spans 12 amino acids. Trimming left V 5 bases short and J 3 bases short, with 8 bases between. CDR3 DNA: TGTGCCAGTAGTGACTACCTCTACGAGCAGTACTTC. Protein sequence: CASSDYLYEQYF.

This rearrangement joins TRBV11-2 to TRBJ1-4; 9 bases match TRBD1. The CDR3 loop spans 14 amino acids. The V segment lost 5 bases and the J segment 5 bases; nucleotides outside the gene matches: 3. The germline gives CDR1 SGHAT, CDR2 FQNNGV. The CDR3, as DNA: TGTGCCAGCAGCCCCGGGACAGGGAATGAAAAACTGTTTTTT. Protein sequence: CASSPGTGNEKLFF.

V and J are TRBV5-1 and TRBJ2-3, with 9 bases that match TRBD1. There are 16 residues in the CDR3. The J segment lost 0 bases and the V segment lost 3 bases, leaving 5 bases of the junction unmatched. Germline assignment: CDR1 SGHRS and CDR2 YFSETQ. CDR3 sequence (DNA): TGCGCCAGCAGCTGGGGGACAGGGTTGAGCACAGATACGCAGTATTTT. As protein: CASSWGTGLSTDTQYF.

This rearrangement joins TRBV7-3 to TRBJ2-3; the match to TRBD1 covers 10 bases. The CDR3 is 15 amino acids. J lost 4 bases, V lost 6 bases, and 7 bases had no gene match. Germline-derived CDR1 and CDR2 are SGHTA and FQGTGA. CDR3 loop: CASSSGTGVSDTQYF. The CDR3 DNA reads as TGTGCCAGCAGTTCCGGGACAGGGGTTTCAGATACGCAGTATTTT. The whole variable domain, remainder taken from reference TRBV7-3 and TRBJ2-3, is GAGVSQTPSNKVTEKGKYVELRCDPISGHTALYWYRQSLGQGPEFLIYFQGTGAADDSGLPNDRFFAVRPEGSVSTLKIQRTERGDSAVYLCASSSGTGVSDTQYFGPGTRLTVL.

J is TRBJ2-2 and V is TRBV19; 10 positions match TRBD1. The V gene end was trimmed by 8 bases and the J gene end by 7 bases; junction bases not matched to a gene: 7. Germline V lookup: CDR1 LNHDA, CDR2 SQIVND (reference sequence). The CDR3 spans 14 residues. The CDR3: CASGGQGVVGELFF. The CDR3 DNA reads TGTGCCAGTGGCGGACAGGGGGTTGTCGGGGAGCTGTTTTTT.

The chain couples TRBV28 to TRBJ2-7, with D possibly being TRBD2 (7 bases). V was cut by 2 bases and J by 3 bases, with 11 bases left in between. This CDR3 comprises 14 residues. Looked up from germline, CDR1 is MDHEN and CDR2 is SYDVKM. The CDR3 here is CASSLAGANYEQYF. The CDR3 region has the DNA TGTGCCAGCAGTTTAGCGGGGGCAAACTACGAGCAGTACTTC.

The rearrangement uses TRBV19 and TRBJ2-7; D possibly corresponds to TRBD1 (5 bases). This CDR3 is 13 amino acids long. The V gene lost 1 base and the J gene lost 5 bases, with 9 bases spanning the gap. Per germline, CDR1 LNHDA and CDR2 SQIVND (reference sequence). This CDR3 reads CASSIGQGHEQYF. DNA of the CDR3: TGTGCCAGTAGTATAGGGCAGGGTCACGAGCAGTACTTC.

CDR3 in amino acids: CASSLETRNTEAFF. CDR3 DNA sequence: TGTGCCAGCAGCTTAGAGACAAGGAACACTGAAGCTTTCTTT. The chain employs TRBV7-2 and TRBJ1-1; D uncertain. The germline CDR1 and CDR2 sequences are SGHTA and FQGNSA. The CDR3 runs to 14 residues. The V gene lost 1 base and the J gene lost 1 base, with 7 bases spanning the gap. The full variable domain, completed using reference TRBV7-2 and TRBJ1-1, is GAGVSQSPSNKVTEKGKDVELRCDPISGHTALYWYRQSLGQGLEFLIYFQGNSAPDKSGLPSDRFSAERTGGSVSTLTIQRTQQEDSAVYLCASSLETRNTEAFFGQGTRLTVV.

The chain has TRBV13 and TRBJ2-1; 8 positions agree with TRBD2. The CDR3 is made up of 17 amino acids. V lost 5 bases, J lost 7 bases, and 16 bases stayed unmatched. In germline, CDR1 is PRHDT, CDR2 FYEKMQ (reference sequence). DNA for the CDR3: TGTGCCAGCAGCCACCCGTGGGGGAAGCGGGAGAGGAATGAGCAGTTCTTC. Translating it yields CASSHPWGKRERNEQFF.